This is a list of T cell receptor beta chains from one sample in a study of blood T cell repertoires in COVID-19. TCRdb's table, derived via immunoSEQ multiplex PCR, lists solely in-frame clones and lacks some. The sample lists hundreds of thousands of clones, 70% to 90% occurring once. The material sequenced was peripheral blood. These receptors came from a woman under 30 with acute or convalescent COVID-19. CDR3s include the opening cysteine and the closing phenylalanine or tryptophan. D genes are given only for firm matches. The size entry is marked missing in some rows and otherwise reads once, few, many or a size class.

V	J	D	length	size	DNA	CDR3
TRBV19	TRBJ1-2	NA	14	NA	TGTGCCAGTAGTACGGGACCGGGAGGCTATGGCTACACCTTC	CASSTGPGGYGYTF
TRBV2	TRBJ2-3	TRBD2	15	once	TGTGCCAGCAAATTGACTAGCGGGGGGACAGATACGCAGTATTTT	CASKLTSGGTDTQYF
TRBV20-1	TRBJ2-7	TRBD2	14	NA	TGCAGTGCTAGTAAGGCTAGCGGAAACTACGAGCAGTACTTC	CSASKASGNYEQYF
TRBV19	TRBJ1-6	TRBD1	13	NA	TGTGCCAGTAAGGGACAGCAGAATTCACCCCTCCACTTT	CASKGQQNSPLHF
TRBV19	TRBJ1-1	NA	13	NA	TGTGCCAGTAGTATAGAGTCATTCACTGAAGCTTTCTTT	CASSIESFTEAFF
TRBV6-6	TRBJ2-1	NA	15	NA	TGTGCCAGCAGTTACGCGGGACAGTTATACAATGAGCAGTTCTTC	CASSYAGQLYNEQFF
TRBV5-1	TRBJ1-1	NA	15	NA	TGCGCCAGTTCTGGGACCTCAGGGGCACGTACTGAAGCTTTCTTT	CASSGTSGARTEAFF
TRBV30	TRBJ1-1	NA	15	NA	TGTGCCTGGAGTGAACCTTTTTGGGCGGGGACTGAAGCTTTCTTT	CAWSEPFWAGTEAFF
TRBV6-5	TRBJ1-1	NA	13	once	TGTGCCAGCAGTACAGAAAGGGGCACTGAAGCTTTCTTT	CASSTERGTEAFF
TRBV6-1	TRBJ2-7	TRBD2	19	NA	TGTGCCAGCAGTGCCCCCGGGGGGACGCAACCTTCGGTGGGCTACGAGCAGTACTTC	CASSAPGGTQPSVGYEQYF
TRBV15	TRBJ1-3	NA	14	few	TGTGCCACCAACCCCCGCGACTCTGGAAACACCATATATTTT	CATNPRDSGNTIYF